This T cell receptor (beta chain) comes out of a study of T cells in localized non-small cell lung cancer. Whole-study results and caveats: Longer overall survival was associated with a higher density of T cells in the blood. Highest T cell clonality was seen in uninvolved adjacent lung, surpassing that measured in tumor. Adjacent lung tissue had a median about 58 of the top 100 clones found in the tumor. Heterogeneity remains possible, as sequencing covered one tumor region only.

Germline V gives CDR1 MDHEN, CDR2 SYDVKM. The CDR3 totals 15 residues. Sequencing was performed with immunoSEQ multiplex PCR; in TCRdb, only in-frame clones are kept and a portion is missing. In the table there are approximately 28,000 clones, around 85% of which are singletons. This clone was found once. Its target is not known. The sample was peripheral blood, taken before any cancer treatment. The TCR was taken from a female donor at least 60 years old with stage II squamous cell lung carcinoma. This sequence joins TRBV28 and TRBJ2-5, with D tentatively TRBD2 (6 bases). The end of the DNA aligns better with TRBJ2-7, so the J call may be wrong. CDR3 sequence: CASSSPGRGTYEQYF. Written as DNA, the CDR3 is TGTGCCAGCAGTTCCCCGGGCCGCGGGACCTACGAGCAGTACTTC.